The T cell receptor (beta chain) described here comes from a study of CD8+CD57+ T cells in acquired aplastic anemia. Across the study: Yields of DNA that came from sorted CD4+ and CD8+ cells averaged roughly 3.3 ug.

Selection for sequencing was limited to patients who had shown CD8+CD57+ cell expansion by flow cytometry. Among the patients, none had received any therapy at the time of blood sampling. Genomic DNA constituted the template upon which TCR beta VDJ and CDR3 profiling was performed. TCRdb re-called the reads through MiXCR, storing one row per CDR3 protein. The sample gives a few hundred thousand distinct CDR3 sequences, roughly 50% of which show up once; about 20% is in the top ten. Per the germline V gene, CDR1 is SNHLY and CDR2 is FYNNEI. The CDR3 has 13 residues. V was pared by 5 bases and J by 3 bases, with 4 bases of the junction left unmatched. This clonotype has only a few counts.

The clonotype was recovered from a human donor with aplastic anemia. Sequenced material: sorted CD4+, CD8+, or CD8+CD57+ T cells (not recorded which) from PBMCs. V gene TRBV2 combines with J gene TRBJ2-7, with TRBD2 matching 7 bases. CDR3 protein: CASSWGGGYEQYF. In nucleotides, the CDR3 is TGTGCCAGCAGTTGGGGGGGAGGCTACGAGCAGTACTTC.